This TCR beta chain originates from a study of early T cells in non-severe SARS-CoV-2 infection (dated by TCRdb to the early 2020s). Some background on the complete study: Bulk RNA from unsorted whole blood was used for TCR sequencing, so alpha and beta chains could not be paired.

Trimmed from V: 2 bases; trimmed from J: 1 base; junction bases lacking a gene match: 7. CDR1 and CDR2 (MGHRA, YSYEKL) derive from the germline V gene. From the cysteine up to the phenylalanine, the CDR3 has a length of 17 residues. The kept DNA is CDR3 alone, 51 bases in frame from the first base. In the case of this clonotype: This clone's antigen is unknown. Nothing much larger sits one base from this clone, and base qualities are not available.

Preparation of the library involved 5' RACE. Reads for this sample came from a NextSeq 500. In the TCR library protocol, unique molecular identifiers were attached to individual cDNA molecules to correct for PCR bias and sequencing error. Sequencing covered both TCR alpha and beta chains, and within each sample the abundances of alpha and beta sequences were tightly co-correlated. Turning to the authors' computational methods: Decombinator V4 was used to annotate the V gene, J gene and CDR3 of the TCR sequences. Expanded TCRs were defined as changing significantly between any two time points under a Poisson model with p below 0.0001. TCR abundances were normalised to the total number of TCRs sequenced in each sample and reported as counts per million. TRAV1-2 paired with TRAJ12, TRAJ20 or TRAJ33 defined MAIT TCRs, while TRAV10 paired with TRAJ18 defined iNKT TCRs. VDJdb, accessed on 1 November 2021, was searched for TCRs annotated for CMV, EBV and SARS-CoV-2, and TCRs annotated for more than one antigen were excluded. The raw public data were reprocessed by TCRdb itself: fastp quality trimming at Q25, MiXCR clonotype calling, in-frame beta chains only. Each record represents a unique CDR3 protein, reported with the most common genes and DNA among its rows. None of the V and J calls come from the authors' own analysis; TCRdb made them. The sample table records more than 90,000 distinct CDR3 sequences; less than 15% of these occur just once. The top ten clonotypes cover around 2.5% of the sample.

A case-control design nested within a healthcare worker cohort in London, UK, was used, with weekly nasopharyngeal swab PCR tests and blood sampling performed. Between 23 and 31 March 2020, the week of the UK lockdown, healthcare workers were enrolled and then followed up weekly for as long as 16 weeks. The research as a whole found: VDJdb matching was skewed toward anti-spike CD8 responses, so virus-specific expansions were likely underestimated and private and CD4 specificities were missed.

The chain joins TRBV4-1 to TRBJ2-3; 9 central nucleotides agree with TRBD2. This receptor was identified in an adult who was a healthcare worker with PCR-confirmed SARS-CoV-2 infection or an uninfected control (not recorded which). The sample taken for sequencing was whole blood. The sequenced DNA is TGCGCCAGCAGCCAACCCCTAGCGGGGATTCGCACAGATACGCAGTATTTT. This gives the protein CASSQPLAGIRTDTQYF.